These 30 T cell receptor beta chains came from one sample sequenced in a study of beta chain features in type 1 diabetes. The entirety of the isolated RNA underwent reverse transcription, so expressed TCRB transcripts were sequenced. Sequencing was performed with immunoSEQ multiplex PCR; in TCRdb, only in-frame clones are kept and a portion is missing. The data hold fewer than 350,000 clones, with roughly a fifth observed a single time. Sequencing was carried out using naive CD4+ T cells from blood. The receptor source for this set is a woman aged 18-29 years in good health.

The gene calls are TRBV7-2 and TRBJ2-5; 8 bases fit TRBD2. V lost 4 bases and J lost 5; bases outside the gene matches: 9. This CDR3 comprises 15 residues. Germline assignment: CDR1 SGHTA and CDR2 FQGNSA. CDR3 sequence (DNA): TGTGCCAGCAGCTCCACAAGCGGGAGTTGGGAGACCCAGTACTTC. Translation gives CASSSTSGSWETQYF.

The chain employs TRBV5-1 and TRBJ2-3, with D maybe TRBD2 (6 bases). CDR3 length: 14 residues. CDR1 SGHRS and CDR2 YFSETQ come from the germline V gene. V gave up 0 bases and J gave up 5 bases, with 10 bases separating them. CDR3 sequence reads: CASSLGLVQDTQYF. The CDR3 nucleotides read TGCGCCAGCAGCTTGGGACTAGTTCAAGATACGCAGTATTTT.

V is TRBV7-8 and J is TRBJ1-1; D is possibly TRBD1 (5 bases). The V end was cut by 4 bases, the J end by 5 bases, with 14 bases between. The CDR3 is made up of 14 amino acids. Germline-derived CDR1 and CDR2 are SGHVS and FQNEAQ. The CDR3 sequence is CASSSEGRGTEAFF. The CDR3 nucleotides read TGTGCCAGCAGCTCCGAGGGGCGGGGAACTGAAGCTTTCTTT.

This chain uses TRBV29-1 with TRBJ1-5; D may be TRBD1 (5 bases). Germline lookup yields CDR1 SQVTM and CDR2 ANQGSEA. V shed 4 bases and J shed 2 bases, with 12 bases lying between them. The CDR3 sequence is 14 residues long. CDR3 coding DNA: TGCAGCGTTGTATCAGGGCAGGGCAATCAGCCCCAGCATTTT. It yields the protein CSVVSGQGNQPQHF.

The chain is built from TRBV5-8 and TRBJ2-3, with D possibly matching TRBD1 (5 bases). The CDR3 runs to 13 residues. V lost 3 bases and J 6 bases, leaving 11 bases between the germline ends. From germline, CDR1 is SGHTS and CDR2 YDEGEE. In DNA form, the CDR3 reads TGTGCCAGCAGCTGGGGCCCTTTGGATACGCAGTATTTT. It is translated as CASSWGPLDTQYF. The whole variable domain, filled in from reference TRBV5-8 and TRBJ2-3, reads EAGVTQSPTHLIKTRGQQATLRCSPISGHTSVYWYQQALGLGLQFLLWYDEGEERNRGNFPPRFSGRQFPNYSSELNVNALELEDSALYLCASSWGPLDTQYFGPGTRLTVL.

The V and J genes are TRBV7-9 and TRBJ2-4, with 8 bases lining up with TRBD2. There are 16 residues in the CDR3. Germline-derived CDR1 and CDR2 are SEHNR and FQNEAQ (reference sequence). V dropped 2 bases and J dropped 9; count of bases not matched to a gene: 12. This CDR3 reads CASSLFPRGAGGIQYF. The CDR3 region has the DNA TGTGCCAGCAGCTTATTCCCGCGGGGGGCGGGAGGCATTCAGTACTTC.

The rearrangement links TRBV5-1 to TRBJ2-1; D unresolved. The CDR3 extends over 14 amino acids. V was cut by 2 bases and J by 5 bases, with 11 bases left in between. The germline gives CDR1 SGHRS, CDR2 YFSETQ. CDR3 protein: CASSFLQFNNEQFF. The CDR3 DNA sequence: TGCGCCAGCAGCTTTCTCCAGTTTAACAATGAGCAGTTCTTC. The entire variable domain, with the rest obtained from reference TRBV5-1 and TRBJ2-1, is as follows: KAGVTQTPRYLIKTRGQQVTLSCSPISGHRSVSWYQQTPGQGLQFLFEYFSETQRNKGNFPGRFSGRQFSNSRSEMNVSTLELGDSALYLCASSFLQFNNEQFFGPGTRLTVL.

J is TRBJ1-6 and V is TRBV30; 8 positions match TRBD1. CDR1 GTSNPN and CDR2 SVGIG come from the germline V gene (reference sequence). V was pared by 5 bases and J by 1 base, with 4 bases of the junction left unmatched. This CDR3 contains 15 residues. CDR3: CAWGTGGSYNSPLHF. Written as DNA, the CDR3 is TGTGCCTGGGGGACAGGAGGTTCCTATAATTCACCCCTCCACTTT.

This chain uses TRBV7-9 with TRBJ2-7; 8 bases are shared with TRBD2. Germline assignment: CDR1 SEHNR and CDR2 FQNEAQ (reference sequence). The CDR3 spans 15 residues. V lost 4 bases, J lost 4 bases, and 9 bases stayed unmatched. DNA for the CDR3: TGTGCCAGCAGCTCCCAAAGCGGGAGTGGGTACGAGCAGTACTTC. Translation gives CASSSQSGSGYEQYF.

In this sample, this clone turned up a few times. This chain links TRBV19 with TRBJ2-6; D possibly corresponds to TRBD2 (6 bases). CDR3 length: 16 residues. Germline CDR1 LNHDA, CDR2 SQIVND (reference sequence). The ends were cut back, 5 bases at V and 2 bases at J, with 13 bases in the middle. The CDR3 region is CASSPARGTGANVLTF. In DNA, the CDR3 is TGTGCCAGTAGTCCCGCCCGCGGGACTGGGGCCAACGTCCTGACTTTC.

In regard to this clone: The identical CDR3 is also encoded by other nucleotide sequences in the sample. The chain uses TRBV30 and TRBJ1-1; D possibly corresponds to TRBD1 (6 bases). V gave up 0 bases and J gave up 5 bases, with 10 bases separating them. Looked up from germline, CDR1 is GTSNPN and CDR2 is SVGIG (reference sequence). The CDR3 contains 13 residues. The DNA of the CDR3 is TGTGCCTGGAGTGTAGGGGGGGCAACTGAAGCTTTCTTT. It codes for CAWSVGGATEAFF. Full variable domain (rest looked up from reference TRBV30 and TRBJ1-1): SQTIHQWPATLVQPVGSPLSLECTVEGTSNPNLYWYRQAAGRGLQLLFYSVGIGQISSEVPQNLSASRPQDRQFILSSKKLLLSDSGFYLCAWSVGGATEAFFGQGTRLTVV.

This clone was recorded a few times. The chain's CDR3 is CAWRTSGGAREQYF. The CDR3 region has the DNA TGTGCCTGGAGAACTAGCGGGGGGGCCAGAGAGCAGTACTTC. The chain has TRBV30 and TRBJ2-7, with 13 bases fitting TRBD2. This CDR3 spans 14 amino acids. Germline V gene data show CDR1 as GTSNPN and CDR2 as SVGIG (reference sequence). With 3 bases clipped from V and 7 bases from J, the junction kept 6 bases outside the gene matches.

This clone was seen only a few times. Here the CDR3 DNA reads TGTGCCAGCAGTTACGGACTAGAATCCAATGAGCAGTTCTTC. This gives the protein CASSYGLESNEQFF. This rearrangement joins TRBV6-6 to TRBJ2-1; 7 bases agree with TRBD2. In germline, CDR1 is MNHNY, CDR2 SVGAGI (reference sequence). The CDR3 runs 14 residues. V gave up 2 bases and J gave up 6 bases; unmatched junction bases: 4.

The chain has TRBV4-1 and TRBJ2-7, with TRBD1 identical over 9 bases. This CDR3 is 15 amino acids long. V was clipped by 3 bases and J by 5 bases; unmatched bases: 8. Germline values: CDR1 MGHRA, CDR2 YSYEKL. The CDR3 DNA sequence: TGCGCCAGCAGCCACCCGGGACAGGGCGTGAACGAGCAGTACTTC. It encodes CASSHPGQGVNEQYF.

This clone showed up just a few times. The J gene is TRBJ1-1, the V gene TRBV18; 7 bases line up with TRBD1. V shed 3 bases, J shed 6 bases, and the junction held 7 bases outside the gene matches. CDR3 size: 14 residues. Germline CDR1 and CDR2: KGHSH and LQKENI. CDR3 nucleotide sequence: TGTGCCAGCTCACCCTTAGACAGGGCGGCTGAAGCTTTCTTT. Encoded protein: CASSPLDRAAEAFF.

The chain couples TRBV28 to TRBJ2-7, with TRBD2 matching over 8 bases. Germline CDR1 reads MDHEN; CDR2 reads SYDVKM. With V trimmed by 7 bases and J by 5 bases, 7 bases remained unmatched. The CDR3 totals 13 residues. The CDR3 region is CASTNGRAHEQYF. CDR3 coding DNA: TGTGCCAGCACTAACGGGAGGGCCCACGAGCAGTACTTC.

CDR3 region: CASSLDSEQYEQYF. CDR3 bases: TGTGCCAGTTCTCTCGATAGCGAGCAGTACGAGCAGTACTTC. This chain connects TRBV9 to TRBJ2-7, with a weak D call TRBD2 (5 bases). CDR3 length: 14 amino acids. Trimming took 8 bases from V and 4 from J, leaving 19 bases between them. Germline V gives CDR1 SGDLS, CDR2 YYNGEE.

The rearrangement uses TRBV6-5 and TRBJ1-1, with D possibly matching TRBD1 (6 bases). The CDR3 consists of 13 residues. The germline V gene has CDR1 MNHEY and CDR2 SVGAGI. V was pared by 5 bases and J by 11 bases, with 18 bases between. The CDR3 bases are TGTGCCAGCAGTCCCGACAGGTCGTTTTGGGCTTTCTTT. Translated, it gives CASSPDRSFWAFF.

This clone has just a few counts. V usage is TRBV7-2 and J usage is TRBJ1-1; D may be TRBD1 (5 bases). Trimming took off 5 bases at V and 3 bases at J, with 13 bases between the two ends. The CDR3 is 14 residues long. Germline CDR1 reads SGHTA; CDR2 reads FQGNSA. This chain's CDR3 is CASSQTQGYTEAFF. The CDR3 DNA is TGTGCCAGCAGCCAGACCCAGGGCTACACTGAAGCTTTCTTT.

This clone was detected only a few times. J is TRBJ2-5 and V is TRBV2, with TRBD2 as a possible D gene (6 bases). From germline, CDR1 is SNHLY and CDR2 FYNNEI. The CDR3 length is 17 residues. V was shortened by 6 bases and J by 4 bases, with 24 bases between the two germline ends. This CDR3 is CASRPTGTPRERETQYF. CDR3 coding DNA: TGTGCCAGCAGACCCACCGGGACCCCTCGGGAGAGAGAGACCCAGTACTTC.

The V and J genes are TRBV6-6 and TRBJ2-3; no firm D call. CDR3 length equals 11 residues. Trimming pared 10 bases from V and 4 bases from J, leaving 9 bases between. Germline CDR1 MNHNY, CDR2 SVGAGI (reference sequence). DNA of the CDR3: TGTGCCATCCTCATAGCAGATACGCAGTATTTT. It encodes CAILIADTQYF.

The chain recombines TRBV6-6 with TRBJ2-3; D may be TRBD2 (6 bases). V shed 6 bases and J shed 6 bases, with 19 bases lying between them. This CDR3 is built from 15 residues. CDR1 is MNHNY and CDR2 is SVGAGI in the germline V gene (reference sequence). The CDR3 reads CASSRPGTRLDTQYF. For the CDR3, the DNA is TGTGCCAGCAGCCGACCTGGGACTCGTCTGGATACGCAGTATTTT.

The chain links TRBV29-1 to TRBJ1-2; TRBD1 matches at 7 bases. CDR1 SQVTM and CDR2 ANQGSEA come from the germline V gene. V lost 8 bases and J lost 2; bases outside the gene matches: 17. The CDR3 loop spans 16 amino acids. The CDR3 region is CSISGTEKLSNYGYTF. The CDR3 bases are TGCAGCATCTCCGGGACAGAAAAACTTTCCAACTATGGCTACACCTTC.

V gene TRBV5-1 combines with J gene TRBJ2-3, with D maybe TRBD2 (6 bases). The ends were cut back, 4 bases at V and 0 bases at J, with 12 bases in the middle. Germline V gene sequence: CDR1 SGHRS, CDR2 YFSETQ. CDR3 size: 15 residues. Here the CDR3 reads CASSPTGTSTDTQYF. In nucleotides, the CDR3 is TGCGCCAGCAGCCCCACGGGGACTAGCACAGATACGCAGTATTTT.

This clone has only a few counts. The chain employs TRBV11-2 and TRBJ2-2; 8 bases are shared with TRBD1. Trimming removed 8 bases from V and 6 bases from J; junction bases left unmatched: 5. Looked up from germline, CDR1 is SGHAT and CDR2 is FQNNGV. CDR3 length: 13 amino acids. The CDR3: CASRSQGAGELFF. The DNA for the CDR3 is TGTGCCAGCCGTTCACAGGGGGCCGGGGAGCTGTTTTTT. Filled out from reference TRBV11-2 and TRBJ2-2, the complete variable domain reads EAGVAQSPRYKIIEKRQSVAFWCNPISGHATLYWYQQILGQGPKLLIQFQNNGVVDDSQLPKDRFSAERLKGVDSTLKIQPAKLEDSAVYLCASRSQGAGELFFGEGSRLTVL.

This clone showed up just a few times. This chain links TRBV7-2 with TRBJ2-1; 7 bases map to TRBD2. V lost 5 bases, J lost 4 bases, and 8 bases stayed unmatched. CDR1 SGHTA and CDR2 FQGNSA come from the germline V gene. CDR3 length: 15 residues. CDR3 loop: CASSQGPGGYNEQFF. The DNA for the CDR3 is TGTGCCAGCAGCCAGGGACCCGGGGGGTACAATGAGCAGTTCTTC.

This clone was counted a few times. This chain connects TRBV5-1 to TRBJ1-2; 8 bases agree with TRBD1. Germline loops: CDR1 SGHRS, CDR2 YFSETQ. V dropped 3 bases and J dropped 4; count of bases not matched to a gene: 5. CDR3 length equals 14 residues. CDR3 nucleotide sequence: TGCGCCAGCAGCTACCGGACAGGGAGCTATGGCTACACCTTC. This gives the protein CASSYRTGSYGYTF.

This clone was counted only a few times. The genes are TRBV5-6 and TRBJ2-1; D gene unclear. The germline V and J ends were trimmed by 1 base and 9 bases, with 20 bases remaining between them. Germline CDR1 reads SGHDT; CDR2 reads YYEEEE. This CDR3 has 16 residues. CDR3 sequence (DNA): TGTGCCAGCAGCTTGCGGTCTAGTCTGTTGCTCGGTGAGCAGTTCTTC. Its protein is CASSLRSSLLLGEQFF.

V gene TRBV27 combines with J gene TRBJ1-2; 7 bases are shared with TRBD1. The CDR3 has 13 residues. The trim removed 8 bases at V and 5 bases at J, leaving 8 bases unmatched. Germline CDR1 is MNHEY and CDR2 is SMNVEV (reference sequence). CDR3 loop: CASGNRGGYGYTF. In nucleotides, the CDR3 is TGTGCCAGCGGGAACAGGGGTGGGTATGGCTACACCTTC.

The rearrangement uses TRBV5-4 and TRBJ2-1, with D hard to call. CDR1 and CDR2 from the germline V gene are SGHNT and YYREEE (reference sequence). The CDR3 runs to 14 residues. V shed 0 bases and J shed 4 bases, with 8 bases lying between them. The CDR3 nucleotides are TGTGCCAGCAGCTTGGGAGGCGGTTACAATGAGCAGTTCTTC. Protein: CASSLGGGYNEQFF. Drawing the rest from reference TRBV5-4 and TRBJ2-1, the complete variable domain is ETGVTQSPTHLIKTRGQQVTLRCSSQSGHNTVSWYQQALGQGPQFIFQYYREEENGRGNFPPRFSGLQFPNYSSELNVNALELDDSALYLCASSLGGGYNEQFFGPGTRLTVL.